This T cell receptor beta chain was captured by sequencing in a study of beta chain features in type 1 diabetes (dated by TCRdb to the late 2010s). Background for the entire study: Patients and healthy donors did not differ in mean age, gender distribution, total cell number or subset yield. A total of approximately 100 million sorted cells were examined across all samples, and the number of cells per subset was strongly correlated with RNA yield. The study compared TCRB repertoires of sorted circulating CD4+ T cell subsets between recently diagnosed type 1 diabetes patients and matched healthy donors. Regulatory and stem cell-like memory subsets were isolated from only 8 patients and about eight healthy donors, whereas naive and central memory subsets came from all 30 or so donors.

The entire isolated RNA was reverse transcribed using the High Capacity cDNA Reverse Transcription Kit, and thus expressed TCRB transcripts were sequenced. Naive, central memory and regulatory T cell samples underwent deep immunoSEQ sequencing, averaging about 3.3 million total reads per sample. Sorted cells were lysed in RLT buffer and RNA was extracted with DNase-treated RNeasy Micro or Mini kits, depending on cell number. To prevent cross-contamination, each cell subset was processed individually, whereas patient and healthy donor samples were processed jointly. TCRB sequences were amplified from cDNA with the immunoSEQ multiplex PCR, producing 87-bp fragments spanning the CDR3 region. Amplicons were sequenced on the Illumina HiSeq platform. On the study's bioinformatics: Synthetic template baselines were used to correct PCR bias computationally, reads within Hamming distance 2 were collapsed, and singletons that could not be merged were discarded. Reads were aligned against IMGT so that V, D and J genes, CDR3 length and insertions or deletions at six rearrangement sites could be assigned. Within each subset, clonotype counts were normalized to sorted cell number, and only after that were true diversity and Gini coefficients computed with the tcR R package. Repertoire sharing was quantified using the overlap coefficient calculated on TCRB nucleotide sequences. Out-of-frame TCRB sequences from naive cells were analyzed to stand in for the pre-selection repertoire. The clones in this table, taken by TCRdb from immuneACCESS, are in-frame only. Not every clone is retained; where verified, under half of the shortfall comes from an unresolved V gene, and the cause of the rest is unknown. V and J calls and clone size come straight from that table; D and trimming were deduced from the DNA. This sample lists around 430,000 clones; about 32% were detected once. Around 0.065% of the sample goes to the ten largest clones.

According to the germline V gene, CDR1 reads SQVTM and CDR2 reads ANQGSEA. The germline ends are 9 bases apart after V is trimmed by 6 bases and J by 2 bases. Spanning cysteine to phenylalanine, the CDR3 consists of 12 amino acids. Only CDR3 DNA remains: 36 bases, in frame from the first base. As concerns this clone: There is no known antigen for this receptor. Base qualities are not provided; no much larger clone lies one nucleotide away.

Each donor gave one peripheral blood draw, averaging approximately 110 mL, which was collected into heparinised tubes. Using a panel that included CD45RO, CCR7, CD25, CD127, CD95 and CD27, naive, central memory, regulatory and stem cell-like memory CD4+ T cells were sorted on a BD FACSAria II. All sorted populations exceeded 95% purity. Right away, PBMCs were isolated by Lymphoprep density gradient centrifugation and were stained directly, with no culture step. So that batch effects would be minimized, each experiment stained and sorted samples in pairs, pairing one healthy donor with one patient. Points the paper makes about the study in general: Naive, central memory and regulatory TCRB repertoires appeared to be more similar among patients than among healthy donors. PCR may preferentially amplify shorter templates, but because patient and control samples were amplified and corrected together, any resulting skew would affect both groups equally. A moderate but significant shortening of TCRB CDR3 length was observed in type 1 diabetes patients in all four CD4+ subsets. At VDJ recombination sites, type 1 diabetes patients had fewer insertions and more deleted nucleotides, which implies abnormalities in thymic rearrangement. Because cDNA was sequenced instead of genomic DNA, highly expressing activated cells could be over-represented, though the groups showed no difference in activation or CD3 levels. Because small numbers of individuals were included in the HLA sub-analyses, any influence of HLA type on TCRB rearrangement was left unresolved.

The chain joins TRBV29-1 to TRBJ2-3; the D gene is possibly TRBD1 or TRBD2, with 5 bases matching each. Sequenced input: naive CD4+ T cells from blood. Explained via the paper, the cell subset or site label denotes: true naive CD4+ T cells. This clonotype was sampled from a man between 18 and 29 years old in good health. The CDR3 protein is CSVVGDTDTQYF. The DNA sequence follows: TGCAGCGTGGTGGGGGACACAGATACGCAGTATTTT.